Listed below are T cell receptor beta chains from one sample, sequenced in a study of cytomegalovirus exposure and HLA in healthy donors. Generated by immunoSEQ multiplex PCR, the TCRdb table keeps only in-frame clones and is missing some. The sample records around 120,000 clones, approximately 82% being singletons. Sequenced: PBMCs. Receptors originate from a boy under 10 years old in good health and CMV-seronegative. Both conserved end residues are part of each CDR3. A D gene is named only where the DNA matches it firmly. Clone size is not always given. Where it is, it says once, few, many or a class for expanded clones.

>TRBD2|TRBV29-1|TRBJ2-2|.
CSGTTSGSITGELFF
TGCAGCGGAACCACTAGCGGGAGTATCACCGGGGAGCTGTTTTTT
>.|TRBV6-5|TRBJ2-2|.
CASSYAAGNTGELFF
TGTGCCAGCAGTTACGCAGCAGGGAACACCGGGGAGCTGTTTTTT
>TRBD2|TRBV5-1|TRBJ2-7|.
CASSLSGGVSYEQYF
TGCGCCAGCAGCTTGTCGGGGGGGGTCTCCTACGAGCAGTACTTC
>TRBD1|TRBV7-2|TRBJ1-4|.
CASSLVPGGGEKLFF
TGTGCCAGCAGCTTAGTACCAGGGGGTGGTGAAAAACTGTTTTTT
>.|TRBV19|TRBJ1-1|.
CASSLGAGTEAFF
TGTGCCAGTAGTCTGGGGGCGGGCACTGAAGCTTTCTTT
>.|TRBV11-3|TRBJ2-7|.
CASSLGQGGRDEQYF
TGTGCCAGCAGCTTAGGACAGGGAGGTCGGGACGAGCAGTACTTC
>.|TRBV6-4|TRBJ2-2|.
CASSGGRGTGELFF
TGTGCCAGCAGTGGGGGGAGGGGGACCGGGGAGCTGTTTTTT
>.|TRBV11-2|TRBJ1-2|few
CASSLAGFEANYGYTF
TGTGCCAGCAGCTTAGCTGGGTTTGAGGCGAACTATGGCTACACCTTC
>.|TRBV18|TRBJ2-3|.
CASSPGDTQYF
TGTGCCAGCTCTCCGGGAGATACGCAGTATTTT
>.|TRBV4-1|TRBJ2-5|.
CASSQVRDFQETQYF
TGCGCCAGCAGCCAAGTCCGGGACTTTCAAGAGACCCAGTACTTC
>TRBD1|TRBV18|TRBJ1-4|.
CASSPPQGTGGNEKLFF
TGTGCCAGCTCACCCCCCCAAGGGACAGGGGGCAATGAAAAACTGTTTTTT
>.|TRBV13|TRBJ1-2|.
CASSSTPGDYGYTF
TGTGCCAGCAGCTCCACCCCAGGGGACTATGGCTACACCTTC
>TRBD1|TRBV5-4|TRBJ2-3|once
CASSWGTGLNTDTQYF
TGTGCCAGCAGCTGGGGGACAGGGCTAAACACAGATACGCAGTATTTT
>TRBD1|TRBV4-1|TRBJ2-4|few
CASSRGQGINIQYF
TGCGCCAGCAGCCGTGGACAGGGCATAAACATTCAGTACTTC
>.|TRBV4-1|TRBJ1-1|few
CASRETAMNTEAFF
TGCGCCAGCAGGGAGACAGCTATGAACACTGAAGCTTTCTTT
>.|TRBV5-6|TRBJ2-2|few
CASSKSTGELFF
TGTGCCAGCTCGAAGAGCACCGGGGAGCTGTTTTTT
>TRBD2|TRBV4-1|TRBJ2-5|.
CASSLVGGSEQETQYF
TGCGCCAGCAGCCTGGTCGGGGGGAGTGAACAAGAGACCCAGTACTTC
>TRBD1|TRBV7-8|TRBJ1-5|.
CASSLRRQGINQPQHF
TGTGCCAGCAGCTTACGTAGACAGGGCATAAATCAGCCCCAGCATTTT
>.|TRBV30|TRBJ1-2|.
CAWSVRRGGYTF
TGTGCCTGGAGTGTCCGCAGGGGTGGCTACACCTTC
>.|TRBV5-1|TRBJ2-7|few
CASSLFLGAVEQYF
TGCGCCAGCAGCTTGTTCCTAGGGGCGGTGGAGCAGTACTTC
>TRBD1|TRBV18|TRBJ1-2|.
CASSPLTGGENYGYTF
TGTGCCAGCTCACCTTTGACAGGGGGAGAGAACTATGGCTACACCTTC
>.|TRBV5-1|TRBJ1-1|.
CASSLAGQNTEAFF
TGCGCCAGCAGCTTGGCGGGACAGAACACTGAAGCTTTCTTT
>TRBD1|TRBV18|TRBJ1-2|.
CASSPDRTYGYTF
TGTGCCAGCTCCCCGGACAGGACCTATGGCTACACCTTC
>TRBD2|TRBV19|TRBJ2-7|.
CASSTYSGGAGDEQYF
TGTGCCAGTAGTACATATAGCGGGGGGGCAGGGGACGAGCAGTACTTC
>.|TRBV19|TRBJ2-3|.
CASSIDPTGIDTQYF
TGTGCCAGTAGTATAGATCCCACAGGGATAGATACGCAGTATTTT
>.|TRBV9|TRBJ1-2|.
CASSVGSPAGSGYTF
TGTGCCAGCAGCGTAGGTTCCCCCGCCGGGTCTGGCTACACCTTC
>.|TRBV5-1|TRBJ2-3|once
CASGQFSTDTQYF
TGCGCCAGCGGCCAATTTAGCACAGATACGCAGTATTTT
>.|TRBV7-9|TRBJ1-4|.
CASSLGIGSEKLFF
TGTGCCAGCAGCTTAGGCATAGGGAGTGAAAAACTGTTTTTT
>TRBD1|TRBV6-1|TRBJ2-3|.
CASSEAAGQGTDTQYF
TGTGCCAGCAGTGAAGCGGCTGGACAGGGCACAGATACGCAGTATTTT
>TRBD1|TRBV19|TRBJ1-2|.
CASSATGGGYGYTF
TGTGCCAGTAGTGCCACAGGGGGCGGCTATGGCTACACCTTC
>TRBD1|TRBV6-4|TRBJ2-7|few
CASRPRGPNYEQYF
TGTGCCAGCAGGCCCAGGGGGCCCAACTACGAGCAGTACTTC
>.|TRBV7-9|TRBJ2-3|.
CSSSLGGGPRDTDTQYF
TGTTCCAGCAGCTTAGGGGGAGGGCCTAGGGACACAGATACGCAGTATTTT
>.|TRBV6-1|TRBJ1-1|few
CASSDLADNTEAFF
TGTGCCAGCAGTGACTTGGCGGATAACACTGAAGCTTTCTTT
>TRBD1|TRBV4-2|TRBJ1-4|few
CASSLTGEVEKLFF
TGTGCCAGCAGCCTGACAGGGGAAGTTGAAAAACTGTTTTTT
>TRBD2|TRBV7-2|TRBJ2-1|.
CASSLGLAGGEQFF
TGTGCCAGCAGCTTGGGACTAGCGGGAGGTGAGCAGTTCTTC
>.|TRBV7-2|TRBJ2-2|.
CASSFNSGSEGELFF
TGTGCCAGCAGCTTTAACAGCGGGTCGGAGGGGGAGCTGTTTTTT
>.|TRBV7-9|TRBJ1-1|few
CASSLTGNTEAFF
TGTGCCAGCAGCCTGACGGGGAACACTGAAGCTTTCTTT
>.|TRBV6-5|TRBJ1-2|.
CASRKDTVAYGYTF
TGTGCCAGCAGAAAGGACACTGTTGCCTATGGCTACACCTTC
>TRBD2|TRBV14|TRBJ2-2|.
CASSRTSGRFGELFF
TGTGCCAGCAGCAGGACTAGCGGGAGATTCGGGGAGCTGTTTTTT
>.|TRBV11-2|TRBJ2-7|.
CASSLTTDVYEQYF
TGTGCCAGCAGCTTAACGACAGACGTGTACGAGCAGTACTTC
>.|TRBV27|TRBJ1-5|.
CASKEGWSNQPQHF
TGTGCCAGCAAAGAGGGATGGAGCAATCAGCCCCAGCATTTT
>TRBD2|TRBV7-9|TRBJ2-1|.
CASSTAGTSRGNEQFF
TGTGCCAGCAGCACCGCCGGGACTAGCCGGGGGAATGAGCAGTTCTTC
>.|TRBV19|TRBJ2-5|few
CASSPVVGGETQYF
TGTGCCAGTAGCCCAGTGGTAGGGGGAGAGACCCAGTACTTC
>.|TRBV6-1|TRBJ2-1|.
CASSAGIVWEQFF
TGTGCCAGCAGTGCGGGGATAGTATGGGAGCAGTTCTTC
>.|TRBV2|TRBJ2-5|.
CASTKGGVEETQYF
TGTGCCAGCACCAAGGGCGGGGTAGAAGAGACCCAGTACTTC
>TRBD1|TRBV9|TRBJ2-5|once
CASSLNRDREGETQYF
TGTGCCAGCAGCCTCAACCGGGACAGGGAGGGAGAGACCCAGTACTTC
>TRBD1|TRBV5-4|TRBJ2-3|.
CASTIGQGRPDTQYF
TGTGCCAGCACCATTGGACAGGGTAGGCCAGATACGCAGTATTTT
>TRBD1|TRBV9|TRBJ1-2|.
CASSAFNSQGVRDYGYTF
TGTGCCAGCAGCGCTTTCAATTCACAGGGGGTTAGGGACTATGGCTACACCTTC
>TRBD1|TRBV7-9|TRBJ1-4|.
CASSPRTGGSVLFF
TGTGCCAGCAGCCCTCGGACAGGGGGCTCAGTCCTGTTTTTT
>TRBD1|TRBV6-5|TRBJ2-1|.
CASSYSDRERDEQFF
TGTGCCAGCAGTTACTCTGACAGGGAGCGAGATGAGCAGTTCTTC
>TRBD2|TRBV14|TRBJ2-5|.
CASRASGGWETQYF
TGTGCCAGCAGGGCTAGCGGGGGGTGGGAGACCCAGTACTTC
>TRBD2|TRBV7-9|TRBJ2-1|.
CSSSLTSGSGNEQFF
TGTTCCAGCAGCCTTACTAGCGGGAGCGGCAATGAGCAGTTCTTC
>TRBD2|TRBV28|TRBJ2-1|few
CASSLFVAGYDNEQFF
TGTGCCAGCAGTTTATTCGTAGCGGGCTACGACAATGAGCAGTTCTTC
>.|TRBV13|TRBJ1-5|.
CASSLGGLNQPQHF
TGTGCCAGCAGCTTAGGCGGACTCAATCAGCCCCAGCATTTT
>.|TRBV7-2|TRBJ1-2|few
CASSGWTPYGYTF
TGTGCCAGCAGCGGATGGACACCCTATGGCTACACCTTC